Described below is a single T cell receptor beta chain sequence and its context. This clonotype counts as medium-sized (0.01 to 0.1%). It lacks a known antigen. Base quality data are lacking; no much larger clone is found one base away. The sequencing machine was a NextSeq 500. The QIAseq Immune Repertoire RNA Library Kit, Human TCR Panel, was used to prepare TCR libraries from 15 ng of total RNA. TCR libraries were sequenced on an Illumina NextSeq with a Mid Output V2 kit, and asymmetric 261x41 paired-end reads were used. Each TCR library was diluted to approximately 3.7 nM, pooled, denatured and loaded at about 1 pM. For the original study's pipeline: TCR FASTQ files were processed in the QIAGEN GeneGlobe Data Analysis Center, with downstream analysis in R 3.5.2. Clonality was calculated as one minus the Shannon entropy normalized by the log of the number of unique productive sequences. Within each subset, Fisher exact tests at 5% FDR identified TRA or TRB clonotypes differing in abundance between baseline and M1. Differentially abundant clonotypes were categorized as emerging, expanding, contracting or non-expanding/contracting. Morisita's overlap index was used to measure how much repertoires overlapped between patients. TCRdb cleaned the public reads at Q25 with fastp, built clones with MiXCR and kept in-frame beta chains. Each CDR3 protein appears once, grouped with its most common genes and DNA. In this record, the V and J calls reflect TCRdb's handling and not the investigators' own analysis. Here the sample has 2,000 to 3,000 distinct CDR3 sequences; more than 5.5% occur a single time. The ten largest account for just under 3% of the sample.

V and J are truncated by 3 bases and 5 bases respectively, leaving an intervening sequence of 7 bases. CDR1 and CDR2 (MDHEN, SYDVKM) derive from the germline V gene. The CDR3 has 12 amino acids, counting the end cysteine and phenylalanine. The entry retains the CDR3 DNA only, 36 bases that are in frame from base 1. The data originate from a study of circulating CD8 cells and anti-PD-1 response in melanoma (dated by TCRdb to the early 2020s). About the full investigation: Patients received nivolumab intravenously at 3 mg/kg every 2 weeks. Of the roughly 13 patients in the melanoma cohort, anti-PD-1 was received as first-line therapy by seven patients, and prior targeted therapy or immunotherapy had been received by six patients. Patients with complete or partial responses were counted as responders, while patients with stable or progressive disease (RECIST v1.1) were counted as non-responders. The TCR repertoire analysis was performed on around eleven melanoma patients, comprising 7 non-responders and 4 responders. In on-treatment samples, a biotinylated anti-human IgG4 antibody was used to detect PD-1.

On the study overall, not on this receptor specifically: The published TCR repertoire comparisons relied only on baseline and M1 samples from a small cohort that had few responders. The authors pointed out that the cohort included both treatment-naive and previously treated patients, and that this mix could influence the results. The DNEG repertoire was the most diverse; PD-1 and DPOS showed similar, higher clonality, and TIGIT repertoires were the least diverse. Repertoires were found to be largely private between subsets, with under 7.5% of TRB clonotypes shared at M1, and the highest sharing was observed between DPOS and TIGIT. Because tumor material was not accessible, tumor reactivity was instead assessed by peptide assays on expanded sorted subsets. Because material was limited, most experiments were generally run without replicates.

Four subsets defined by PD-1 and/or TIGIT were sorted from live CD3+CD8+TCRalphabeta+ cells on a BD FACSAria II cell sorter. Circulating CD8 T cells were sorted into four subsets by PD-1 and TIGIT expression to characterize their relevance to anti-PD-1 therapy response. Both TCR alpha and TCR beta chains were sequenced from each sorted CD8 T-cell subset. Peripheral blood was drawn before the first anti-PD-1 injection and after two and four injections. Ficoll gradient centrifugation was used to isolate PBMCs immediately. Until use, PBMCs were stored frozen in liquid nitrogen in RPMI containing approximately 18% FCS and approximately 9.1% DMSO. After thawing, PBMCs were stained with a viability dye plus antibodies against CD3, CD8alpha, TCRalphabeta, PD-1 and TIGIT. The RNeasy Kit was used to extract total RNA, and all samples came in with a RIN above 7.

This receptor was taken from a human donor with melanoma. The V and J segments used are TRBV28 and TRBJ1-1, and the D gene may be TRBD1, 5 bases matching. The sample in question was CD8+ T cells from PBMCs, obtained at baseline or after one month of anti-PD-1 therapy (not recorded which). The DNA sequence reads TGTGCCAGCAGTTTCAGGGTTACTGAAGCTTTCTTT. Its protein is CASSFRVTEAFF.